This paragraph covers one T cell receptor (beta chain) sequence. Its antigen is unknown. Base qualities are missing; no much larger clone stands one base away. The immunoSEQ Assay was used to sequence TCRbeta CDR3 regions. After extraction, genomic DNA underwent amplification by bias-controlled multiplex PCR, followed by high-throughput sequencing. In the authors' own workflow: Collapsing and filtering of sequences were performed to quantify the absolute abundance of each unique TCRbeta CDR3 region. T cell fraction was estimated by normalizing TCRbeta template counts to usable DNA, which was measured by amplifying reference genes present in all nucleated cells. Repertoire TCRs were annotated as SARS-CoV-2-specific when V gene, CDR3 amino acid sequence and J gene were exactly matched to a known reactive TCR set. The reference SARS-CoV-2 TCR set was obtained from MIRA and was filtered for enrichment in COVID-19-positive ImmuneCODE repertoires, whereby public or cross-reactive TCRs were removed. Using the MIRA antigens, annotated TCRs were further analysed by specific ORF or by position within an ORF. Breadth was defined as the number of annotated unique rearrangements divided by the total number of unique productive rearrangements, and depth was defined as the summed frequency of the annotated unique rearrangements. TCR breadth was compared between groups using two-sided Wilcoxon rank-sum tests. The clones in this table, taken by TCRdb from immuneACCESS, are in-frame only. Not every clone is retained; where verified, under half of the shortfall comes from an unresolved V gene, and the cause of the rest is unknown. V, J and clone size derive from that table, while D and trimming were established from the DNA sequence. The table for this sample lists 360,000 or so clones; around 91% of them were counted only once. The ten biggest clones cover 1.5% to 2% of the sample.

The source of the sample is a study of Ad26.COV2.S vaccination and SARS-CoV-2 variants (dated by TCRdb to the early 2020s). Regarding the complete study: Vaccine-arm donors came from COV1001, a multicentre, randomized, double-blind, placebo-controlled phase I-IIa trial of Ad26.COV2.S in healthy adults. Ad26.COV2.S was given intramuscularly at 5x10^10 or 1x10^11 viral particles, as a single shot or as two shots 56 days apart. The specificity and breadth of SARS-CoV-2-reactive T cell receptors after Ad26.COV2.S vaccination were assessed by TCRbeta repertoire sequencing. The TCR-sequenced set comprised about 32 samples: 19 Ad26.COV2.S vaccine recipients, 5 placebo recipients and 8 SARS-CoV-2 convalescent individuals. Participants in the trial were split at random into five groups of five each, receiving low-dose or high-dose Ad26.COV2.S once or twice, or else placebo on both occasions. Blinding of investigators to trial group allocation was maintained during experiments and outcome assessment.

The CDR3 runs 11 amino acids, cysteine and phenylalanine included. Only CDR3 DNA is held: 33 bases, read in frame from base 1. V drops 3 bases and J drops 13 bases, leaving 7 bases in between. The CDR1 and CDR2 encoded by the germline V gene are MDHEN and SYDVKM. Broader findings and caveats from the paper: The study was not powered to compare responses between vaccine doses or regimens. Ad26.COV2.S recipients had higher spike-specific TCR breadth than placebo recipients (P = 0.0014). Vaccine and placebo recipients had comparable non-spike TCR breadth, which fits with the vaccine containing only spike. According to the authors, total T cell responses may have been underestimated by the TCR breadth and depth analyses. After vaccination, substantial breadth of spike-specific CD8+ and CD4+ T cell responses was reported.

What this sample's treatment or condition label stands for: some 20 received Ad26.COV2.S at low or high dose, single or two shots; roughly five received placebo; per-sample allocation not given. For vaccine and placebo recipients, repertoires were sequenced using samples collected on day 63 after the first injection. In Cohort 1b, around 23 adults aged 18-55 years were enrolled at a single site in Boston, USA, between 29 July and 7 August 2020. Ad26.COV2.S consisted of a replication-incompetent adenovirus type 26 vector by which a prefusion-stabilized SARS-CoV-2 spike protein from the original Wuhan strain was expressed.

The TCR sequence derives from a person aged 18-65 years who received the Ad26.COV2.S COVID-19 vaccine or a placebo. Sequencing used peripheral blood, obtained in a trial of Ad26.COV2.S vaccine versus placebo. The chain employs TRBV28 and TRBJ1-6; the D gene is not confidently resolved. In nucleotides, the sequence is TGTGCCAGCAGTTTGACGGCCCCCCTCCACTTT. It translates to CASSLTAPLHF. Here the CDR3 is joined to the reference TRBV28 and TRBJ1-6 genes, and the full variable domain is: DVKVTQSSRYLVKRTGEKVFLECVQDMDHENMFWYRQDPGLGLRLIYFSYDVKMKEKGDIPEGYSVSREKKERFSLILESASTNQTSMYLCASSLTAPLHFGNGTRLTVT.